The T cell receptor (beta chain) described here comes from a study of graft-versus-host responses after intestinal transplantation. In regard to this clone: Its antigen is unknown.

V dropped 5 bases and J dropped 1; count of bases not matched to a gene: 9. The CDR3 is made up of 16 amino acids. Germline CDR1 reads KGHSH; CDR2 reads LQKENI. TCRdb's table, derived via immunoSEQ multiplex PCR, lists solely in-frame clones and lacks some. Among more than 90,000 clones listed, around nine tenths were seen once. The gene calls are TRBV18 and TRBJ2-7, with 9 bases aligning to TRBD1. The sample in question was unstimulated CD4+ T cells sorted from spleen or lymph node cells, obtained before transplant. The clonotype originates from a human donor who was the organ donor for an intestinal transplant. The CDR3 protein is CASSSIGGQGSYEQYF. The CDR3 region has the DNA TGTGCCAGCTCATCTATCGGGGGACAGGGATCCTACGAGCAGTACTTC.